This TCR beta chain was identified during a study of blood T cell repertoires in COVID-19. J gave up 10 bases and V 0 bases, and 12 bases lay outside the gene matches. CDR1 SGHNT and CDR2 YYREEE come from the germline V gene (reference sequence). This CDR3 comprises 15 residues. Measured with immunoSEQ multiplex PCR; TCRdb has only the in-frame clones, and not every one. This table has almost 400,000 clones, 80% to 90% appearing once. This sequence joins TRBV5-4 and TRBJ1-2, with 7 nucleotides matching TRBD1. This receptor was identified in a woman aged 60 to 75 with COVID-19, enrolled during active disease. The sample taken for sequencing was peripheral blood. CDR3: CASSLEGALYLAYTF. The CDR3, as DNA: TGTGCCAGCAGCTTGGAGGGGGCTCTATACCTTGCCTACACCTTC.